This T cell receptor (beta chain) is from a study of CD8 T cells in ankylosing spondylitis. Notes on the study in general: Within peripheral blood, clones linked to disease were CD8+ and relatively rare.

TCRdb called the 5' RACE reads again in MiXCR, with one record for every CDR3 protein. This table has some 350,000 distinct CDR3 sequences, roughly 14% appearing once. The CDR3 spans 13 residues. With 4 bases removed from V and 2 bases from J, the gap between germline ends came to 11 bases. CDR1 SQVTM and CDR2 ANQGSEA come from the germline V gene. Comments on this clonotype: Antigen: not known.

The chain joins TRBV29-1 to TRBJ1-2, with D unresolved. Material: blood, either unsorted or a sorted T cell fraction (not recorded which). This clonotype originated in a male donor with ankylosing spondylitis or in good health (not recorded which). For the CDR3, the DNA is TGCAGCGTTGTAGGCAGGTTCAACTATGGCTACACCTTC. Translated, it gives CSVVGRFNYGYTF.